This TCR beta chain was identified during a study of cytomegalovirus exposure and HLA in healthy donors. The overall study: In terms of ancestry, the Caucasian-associated cluster contained more than 65% of the approximately 400 genotyped donors.

Donors in the study were healthy people who gave bone marrow. Germline CDR1 SEHNR, CDR2 FQNEAQ (reference sequence). Trimming took 5 bases from V and 7 from J; bases not matched to a gene: 13. The CDR3 is made up of 16 amino acids. Primers: 60 Vbeta forward and 13 Jbeta reverse. Produced via immunoSEQ multiplex PCR; TCRdb's table is partial and in-frame only. This sample has more than 110,000 clones, with 80% found just once. This chain joins TRBV7-9 and TRBJ1-4; TRBD1 aligns across 7 bases. Material for sequencing was PBMCs. The clonotype comes from a man in his forties or fifties in good health and CMV-seropositive. This chain's CDR3 is CASSTPRGGEVEKLFF. The CDR3 bases are TGTGCCAGCAGCACCCCCCGAGGGGGCGAAGTTGAAAAACTGTTTTTT.